Included here is one TCR beta chain sequence, with context. This CDR3 comprises 13 residues. Germline CDR1 reads MGHRA; CDR2 reads YSYEKL. After removal of 3 bases from V and 10 bases from J, the junction contained 8 bases not matched to a gene. The record originates from a study of blood T cell repertoires in COVID-19. Study information: The study drew acute and convalescent COVID-19 samples from the United States, Italy and Spain. T cells, B-cell-depleted T cells, or PBMCs supplied cDNA or gDNA.

In the source study's methods: By means of reference gene primer amplification, nucleated cell counts were estimated. Libraries were prepared by immunoSEQ multiplex PCR; TCRdb keeps only in-frame clonotypes and omits some of them. V, J and clone size are those of that table, while D and trimming were read from the DNA. The sample consists of approximately 200,000 clones, 80% to 90% of them appearing once. Input material: peripheral blood. The source of this sequence is a human donor with active or convalescent COVID-19. The donor label of this sample is uncertain. This rearrangement joins TRBV4-1 to TRBJ1-1, with 7 positions matching TRBD1. This chain's CDR3 is CASSHEGAGVAFF. CDR3 nucleotides: TGCGCCAGCAGCCACGAGGGGGCAGGTGTAGCTTTCTTT.